The sequence of this T cell receptor (beta chain) was determined in a study of OX40 agonist ivuxolimab in advanced cancers. Study-wide points: Clonal expansion in partial responders at 0.1-3.0 mg/kg ranked among the lowest.

Method: immunoSEQ multiplex PCR; TCRdb's copy keeps in-frame clones and lacks some. The repertoire holds roughly 70,000 clones, with 65% to 90% as singletons. On this clone itself: Its target is unknown.

Between the trimmed V and J ends, which lost 6 bases and 1 base, there was a span of 10 bases. The CDR3 runs to 13 residues. CDR1 and CDR2 (germline): SGHDT, YYEEEE. This TCR was sampled from an adult with an advanced solid tumor such as melanoma, head and neck, liver or kidney cancer. The genes are TRBV5-6 and TRBJ2-5, with D unclear. This material consisted of CD4+ or CD8+ T cells sorted from blood, taken in a trial of the OX40 agonist ivuxolimab. DNA for the CDR3: TGTGCCAGCAAGGATGGATCCCAAGAGACCCAGTACTTC. Its translation is CASKDGSQETQYF.